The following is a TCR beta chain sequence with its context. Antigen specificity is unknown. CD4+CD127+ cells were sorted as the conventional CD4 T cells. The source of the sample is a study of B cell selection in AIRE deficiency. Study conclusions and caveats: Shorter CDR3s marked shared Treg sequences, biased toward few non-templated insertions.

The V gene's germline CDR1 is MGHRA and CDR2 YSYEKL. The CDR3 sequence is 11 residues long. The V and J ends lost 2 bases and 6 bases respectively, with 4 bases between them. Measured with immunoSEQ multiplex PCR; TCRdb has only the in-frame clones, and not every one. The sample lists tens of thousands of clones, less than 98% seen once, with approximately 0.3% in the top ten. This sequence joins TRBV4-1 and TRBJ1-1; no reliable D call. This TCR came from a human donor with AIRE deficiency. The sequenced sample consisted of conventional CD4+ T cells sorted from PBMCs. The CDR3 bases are TGCGCCAGCAGCCAACGGTCTGAAGCTTTCTTT. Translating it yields CASSQRSEAFF.